This T cell receptor (beta chain) appears in the sequencing data of a study of T cell responses to AZD1222 COVID-19 vaccine. Study conclusions and caveats: Rises in breadth and depth of Spike-specific TCRs came after two AZD1222 doses. Unmutated variant regions are reportedly the target of nearly half of TCRs that are spike-specific. After the peak T cell response, and only then, were repertoires sampled.

Data came from immunoSEQ multiplex PCR; TCRdb stores just in-frame clones and leaves some out. The profile covers 95,000 to 100,000 clones, with 90% appearing a single time and 1.3% taken by the ten largest. This clone was recorded once. Its target is not known. This CDR3 is 18 amino acids long. Trimming left V 0 bases short and J 0 bases short, with 14 bases between. The germline gives CDR1 LNHNV, CDR2 YYDKDF (reference sequence). The receptor was isolated from an adult in good health. The chain is built from TRBV15 and TRBJ2-2; D is ambiguous. Sequences were derived from peripheral blood, sampled on day 0 of AZD1222 vaccination. CDR3 in DNA: TGTGCCACCAGCAGAGATTTATTGAAGAAAGCGAACACCGGGGAGCTGTTTTTT. Its translation is CATSRDLLKKANTGELFF.